One and the same sample provided the 22 T cell receptor beta chains below, sequenced in a study of low-dose radiotherapy and immunotherapy resistance in tumors. Time point: before trial treatment. TRAV- and TRBV-specific primers, spanning alpha and beta chains, primed first-strand cDNA. Amplification, which lasted roughly 20 PCR cycles, used a constant-region primer and V-primer adapter to amplify TCRs. TCRdb passed the reads through MiXCR, listing each CDR3 protein once. The sample includes approximately 70,000 distinct CDR3 sequences, less than 40% seen only once; the top ten take roughly 11%. This specimen consisted of PBMCs, obtained before treatment. These receptors all come from a female donor with ovarian cancer.

V usage is TRBV2 and J usage is TRBJ2-3, with D unresolved. Looked up from germline, CDR1 is SNHLY and CDR2 is FYNNEI. The germline V and J ends were trimmed by 4 bases and 8 bases, with 13 bases remaining between them. This CDR3 is built from 13 residues. CDR3: CASSVDGSGTQYF. The CDR3 DNA reads as TGTGCCAGCAGTGTTGACGGGTCAGGTACGCAGTATTTT.

This clonotype was seen repeatedly, ten times or more. This chain uses TRBV7-2 with TRBJ2-7; D perhaps matches TRBD2 (6 bases). From germline, CDR1 is SGHTA and CDR2 FQGNSA. V lost 3 bases to trimming and J lost 3 bases, with 9 bases between them. This CDR3 spans 13 amino acids. The CDR3 bases are TGTGCCAGCAGCTTGAGGGGAGGCTACGAGCAGTACTTC. This codes for CASSLRGGYEQYF.

The V and J genes are TRBV5-1 and TRBJ2-1; 8 bases fit TRBD2. V lost 0 bases to trimming and J lost 10 bases; unmatched junction nucleotides: 6. Per germline, CDR1 SGHRS and CDR2 YFSETQ. This CDR3 has 14 amino acids. CDR3 in amino acids: CASSLDGRAVEQFF. The CDR3 region has the DNA TGCGCCAGCAGCTTGGACGGGAGGGCCGTCGAGCAGTTCTTC.

At least ten counts were recorded for this clonotype. This chain connects TRBV12-3 or TRBV12-4 to TRBJ2-6, with D unclear. V was cut by 2 bases and J by 3 bases, with 5 bases left in between. The CDR3 sequence is 14 residues long. Written as DNA, the CDR3 is TGTGCCAGCAGTTTACAAGGTGGGGCCAACGTCCTGACTTTC. Its protein is CASSLQGGANVLTF.

This clonotype was counted between two and nine times. The genes are TRBV4-1 and TRBJ2-1; no firm D call. Germline values: CDR1 MGHRA, CDR2 YSYEKL. The CDR3 is 13 amino acids. Between the trimmed V and J ends, which lost 6 bases and 8 bases, there was a span of 14 bases. DNA of the CDR3: TGCGCCAGCAGTCTCAAGATGTCGGATGAGCAGTTCTTC. Residues: CASSLKMSDEQFF.

With respect to this clonotype: This likely came from a read error, as a far larger clone is one base away. The chain uses TRBV2 and TRBJ2-7, with TRBD2 matching over 9 bases. The CDR3 is 15 amino acids. V dropped 7 bases and J dropped 7; count of bases not matched to a gene: 14. Per the germline V gene, CDR1 is SNHLY and CDR2 is FYNNEI. CDR3 residues: CASTLAGAAYNEQYF. CDR3 coding DNA: TGTGCCAGCACTTTAGCGGGGGCCGCCTACAATGAGCAGTACTTC. The full variable domain, with the rest looked up from reference TRBV2 and TRBJ2-7, is EPEVTQTPSHQVTQMGQEVILRCVPISNHLYFYWYRQILGQKVEFLVSFYNNEISEKSEIFDDQFSVERPDGSNFTLKIRSTKLEDSAMYFCASTLAGAAYNEQYFGPGTRLTVT.

The chain carries TRBV29-1 and TRBJ2-3; 8 positions agree with TRBD1. Germline V lookup: CDR1 SQVTM, CDR2 ANQGSEA. The CDR3 runs 14 residues. Unmatched junction bases numbered 11, after V lost 7 bases and J lost 5 bases. The CDR3 loop reads CSGLRTGRGDTQYF. The CDR3 DNA follows: TGCAGCGGCTTACGGACAGGGAGAGGAGATACGCAGTATTTT.

This clonotype was recorded many times. The chain combines TRBV5-1 with TRBJ2-1; 10 nucleotides align to TRBD2. V lost 4 bases and J lost 9; bases outside the gene matches: 10. In germline, CDR1 is SGHRS, CDR2 YFSETQ. This CDR3 comprises 15 residues. The CDR3 nucleotides are TGCGCCAGCAGCGCCGTCACTAGCGGGGCGGGTGAGCAGTTCTTC. It yields the protein CASSAVTSGAGEQFF.

In the case of this clonotype: This likely reflects a read error, since a far larger clone is one base away. J is TRBJ2-7 and V is TRBV6-6; 9 bases are shared with TRBD2. This CDR3 has 15 amino acids. CDR1 MNHNY and CDR2 SVGAGI come from the germline V gene (reference sequence). V lost 8 bases, J lost 4 bases, and 12 bases stayed unmatched. CDR3 coding DNA: TGTGCCAGCTGGTCGTATAGCGGGAGTGGGTACGAGCAGTACTTC. This codes for CASWSYSGSGYEQYF.

The chain joins TRBV29-1 to TRBJ1-4; unclear D gene. The germline V gene encodes CDR1 SQVTM and CDR2 ANQGSEA. V lost 7 bases, J lost 5 bases, and 11 bases lay in between. This CDR3 is built from 12 residues. The CDR3 here is CSAREANEKLFF. In nucleotides, the CDR3 is TGCAGCGCACGGGAAGCCAATGAAAAACTGTTTTTT. Combining the CDR3 with reference TRBV29-1 and TRBJ1-4 gives the whole variable domain SAVISQKPSRDICQRGTSLTIQCQVDSQVTMMFWYRQQPGQSLTLIATANQGSEATYESGFVIDKFPISRPNLTFSTLTVSNMSPEDSSIYLCSAREANEKLFFGSGTQLSVL.

This clonotype appeared many times. One junction end does not reproduce the germline sequence, and a read error may be involved. DNA for the CDR3: TGTGCCAGCAGCTTAGGGGGGGATCAGCCCCAGCATTTT. It yields the protein CASSLGGDQPQHF. This sequence joins TRBV5-3 and TRBJ1-5; a possible D gene is TRBD1 (6 bases). TRBV5-3 is marked as an open reading frame, function uncertain. The CDR3 loop spans 13 amino acids.

For the CDR3, the DNA is TGTGCCAGCACCCAGGACCACTACAATGAGCAGTTCTTC. It specifies CASTQDHYNEQFF. The rearrangement joins TRBV2 to TRBJ2-1; no clear D gene. Per germline, CDR1 SNHLY and CDR2 FYNNEI. V was cut by 7 bases and J by 3 bases, with 10 bases left in between. CDR3 size: 13 residues.

This clonotype was picked up many times. CDR3 DNA sequence: TGTGCCAGCAGCTTGGGGACAGTCTCTGGAAACACCATATATTTT. Protein: CASSLGTVSGNTIYF. The chain uses TRBV7-9 and TRBJ1-3, with TRBD1 identical over 7 bases. The CDR3 consists of 15 residues. J lost 0 bases, V lost 3 bases, and 2 bases had no gene match. The germline V gene encodes CDR1 SEHNR and CDR2 FQNEAQ (reference sequence).

This clonotype was counted many times. The gene calls are TRBV12-3 or TRBV12-4 and TRBJ2-3; 7 bases line up with TRBD2. CDR3 length: 16 residues. J gave up 2 bases and V 8 bases, and 13 bases lay outside the gene matches. As DNA, the CDR3 is TGTGCCAGCGGGGGGGAACGGGGGGTCCTCACAGATACGCAGTATTTT. Residues: CASGGERGVLTDTQYF.

This clonotype was detected ten times or more. In nucleotides, the CDR3 is TGTGCCAGCAGCTTTTCTGCGGGGACCCTGGCCCCTAATGAGCAGTTCTTC. This translates into CASSFSAGTLAPNEQFF. V usage is TRBV7-8 and J usage is TRBJ2-1; weak D call: TRBD2 (6 bases). Germline assignment: CDR1 SGHVS and CDR2 FQNEAQ. Trimming stripped 3 bases from V and 7 bases from J, with 22 bases between. This CDR3 has 17 residues.

This clonotype was seen ten or more times. The chain uses TRBV4-3 and TRBJ1-2; no definite D call. The CDR3 contains 16 residues. The germline V gene has CDR1 LGHNA and CDR2 YSLEER. Trimming removed 0 bases from V and 4 bases from J, with 15 bases in between. In nucleotides, the CDR3 is TGCGCCAGCAGCCAAGAGTGGCTCAGTCTTCTCTATGGCTACACCTTC. This codes for CASSQEWLSLLYGYTF.

To note about this clonotype: Just one base apart from a much larger clone, this may be a read error. The V gene is TRBV19, the J gene TRBJ1-1, with no clear D. CDR1 is LNHDA and CDR2 is SQIVND in the germline V gene (reference sequence). This CDR3 spans 12 amino acids. The CDR3 nucleotides are TGTGCCAGTTGTATCGGCCACACTGAAGCTTTCTTT. It specifies CASCIGHTEAFF.

The CDR3 here is CSAELGLAGGRNEQFF. The CDR3 coding sequence is TGCAGTGCCGAACTAGGACTAGCGGGGGGCCGCAATGAGCAGTTCTTC. The genes are TRBV20-1 and TRBJ2-1; 14 positions match TRBD2. CDR3 length: 16 amino acids. In germline, CDR1 is DFQATT, CDR2 SNEGSKA (reference sequence). J gave up 6 bases and V 6 bases, and 10 bases lay outside the gene matches.

In this sample, this clonotype turned up many times. As DNA, the CDR3 is TGTGCCAGCAGTGAATGGCGCAGCGAGCAGTTCTTC. As protein: CASSEWRSEQFF. The chain is built from TRBV6-1 and TRBJ2-1; no reliable D call. Germline values: CDR1 MNHNS, CDR2 SASEGT. Trimming stripped 2 bases from V and 10 bases from J, with 9 bases between. The CDR3 runs to 12 residues.

This clonotype has more than one count but fewer than ten. The V call is TRBV7-6, the J call TRBJ1-2; unclear D gene. From germline, CDR1 is SGHVS and CDR2 FNYEAQ. The CDR3 extends over 14 amino acids. The V gene lost 1 base and the J gene lost 6 bases, with 12 bases spanning the gap. CDR3 region: CASSLDLHAHGYTF. In nucleotides, the CDR3 is TGTGCCAGCAGCTTAGATCTACATGCCCATGGCTACACCTTC. Full variable domain (remainder filled in from reference TRBV7-6 and TRBJ1-2): GAGVSQSPRYKVTKRGQDVALRCDPISGHVSLYWYRQALGQGPEFLTYFNYEAQQDKSGLPNDRFSAERPEGSISTLTIQRTEQRDSAMYRCASSLDLHAHGYTFGSGTRLTVV.

This clonotype has a count of ten or more. The chain has TRBV20-1 and TRBJ2-5, with D perhaps matching TRBD2 (6 bases). The V end lost 0 bases, the J end lost 3 bases, and 14 bases lay between the germline ends. CDR1 is DFQATT, CDR2 SNEGSKA, per germline (reference sequence). The CDR3 totals 15 residues. CDR3 residues: CSARDQFGGEETQYF. CDR3 in DNA: TGCAGTGCTAGAGACCAATTCGGAGGGGAAGAGACCCAGTACTTC.

In this sample, this clonotype is medium-sized. As DNA, the CDR3 is TGTGCCAGCAGTTACAGGGGGAACGTTAAAGCGGGAGTCTCCTACGAGCAGTACTTC. This codes for CASSYRGNVKAGVSYEQYF. This chain uses TRBV6-5 with TRBJ2-7; 8 bases are a match to TRBD2. CDR1 is MNHEY, CDR2 SVGAGI, per germline. This CDR3 has 19 amino acids. V was pared by 2 bases and J by 0 bases, with 15 bases of the junction left unmatched.